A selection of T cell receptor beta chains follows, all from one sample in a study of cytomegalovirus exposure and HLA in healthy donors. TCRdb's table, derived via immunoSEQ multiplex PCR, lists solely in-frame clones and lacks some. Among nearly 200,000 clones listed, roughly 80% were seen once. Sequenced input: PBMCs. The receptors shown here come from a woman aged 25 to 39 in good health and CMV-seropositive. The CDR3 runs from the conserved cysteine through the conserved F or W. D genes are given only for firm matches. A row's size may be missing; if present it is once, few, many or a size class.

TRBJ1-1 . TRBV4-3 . TGCGCCAGCAGCCAAGAGGGGCGGGGGACTGAAGCTTTCTTT CASSQEGRGTEAFF
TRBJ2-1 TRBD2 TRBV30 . TGTGCCTGGACTAGCGGGCCATACAATGAGCAGTTCTTC CAWTSGPYNEQFF
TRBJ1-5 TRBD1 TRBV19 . TGTGCCAGTAGTACCGGGACAGGGGGTCGAAATCAGCCCCAGCATTTT CASSTGTGGRNQPQHF
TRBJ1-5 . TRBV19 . TGTGCCAGTAGTCCACCTATGAGCAATCAGCCCCAGCATTTT CASSPPMSNQPQHF
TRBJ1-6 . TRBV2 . TGTGCCAGCAGTCGAGACGGAGTCATTAATTCACCCCTCCACTTT CASSRDGVINSPLHF
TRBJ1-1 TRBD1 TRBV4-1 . TGCGCCAGCAGCCCGGGACAGTTGAACACTGAAGCTTTCTTT CASSPGQLNTEAFF
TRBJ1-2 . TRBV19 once TGTGCCAGTAAGGCCTCACAGGAGCACTATGGCTACACCTTC CASKASQEHYGYTF
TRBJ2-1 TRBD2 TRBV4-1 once TGCGCCAGCAGCCAAGGGGGACTAGCGGGAGGGCCATTTGATGAGCAGTTCTTC CASSQGGLAGGPFDEQFF
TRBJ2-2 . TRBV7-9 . TGTGCCAGCAGCTTAGTTTCGGACACCGGGGAGCTGTTTTTT CASSLVSDTGELFF
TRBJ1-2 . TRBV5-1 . TGCGCCAGCAGCTTGGCTCCCGACGGACAAGGACACACCTTC CASSLAPDGQGHTF
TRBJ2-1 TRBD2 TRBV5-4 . TGTGCCAGCAGCCGGCTAGGACTAGCGGCAGACAATGAGCAGTTCTTC CASSRLGLAADNEQFF
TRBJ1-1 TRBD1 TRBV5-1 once TGCGCCAGCAGCTCCGGACAGGGTGCAGGCACTGAAGCTTTCTTT CASSSGQGAGTEAFF
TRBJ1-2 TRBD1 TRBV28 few TGTGCCAGCGGACAGGGCCCCGTTCTAGGCTACACCTTC CASGQGPVLGYTF
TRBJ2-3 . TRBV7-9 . TGTGCCAGCAGCGTAATCCATACTAGCACAGATACGCAGTATTTT CASSVIHTSTDTQYF
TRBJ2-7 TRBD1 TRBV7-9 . TGTGCCAGCAGCTGGGGGACAGGGACCGAGCAGTACTTC CASSWGTGTEQYF
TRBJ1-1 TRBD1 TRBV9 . TGTGCCAGCAGCCCGTATACAGGGGCTTTGACTGAAGCTTTCTTT CASSPYTGALTEAFF
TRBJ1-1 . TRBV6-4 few TGTGCCAGCAGTGCAGGGGTGAACACTGAAGCTTTCTTT CASSAGVNTEAFF
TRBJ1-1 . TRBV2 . TGTGCCAGCAGTTTTTCCTCCGGAGACACTGAAGCTTTCTTT CASSFSSGDTEAFF
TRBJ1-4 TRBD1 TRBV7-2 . TGTGCCAGCAGCTTAGAGTTGTCGGACAGGGCCCTTAATGAAAAACTGTTTTTT CASSLELSDRALNEKLFF
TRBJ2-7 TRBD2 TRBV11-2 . TGTGCCAGCAGCTTAGTTGGGACTAGTTACTTC CASSLVGTSYF
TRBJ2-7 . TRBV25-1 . TGTGCCAGCACCCGCCCGGGGAATGACGAGCAGTACTTC CASTRPGNDEQYF
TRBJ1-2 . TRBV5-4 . TGTGCCAGCAGCGACCCAAGCTCGGGAGTTACCAACTATGGCTACACCTTC CASSDPSSGVTNYGYTF
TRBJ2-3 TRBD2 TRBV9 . TGTGCCAGCAGCGTGGCGGGAGGGGCAGATACGCAGTATTTT CASSVAGGADTQYF
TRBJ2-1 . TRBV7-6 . TGTGCCAGCAGCTTAGATCACTCCTACAATGAGCAGTTCTTC CASSLDHSYNEQFF
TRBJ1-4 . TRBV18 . TGTGCCAGCTCCCGGGGAGCGCTGTCTGAAAAACTGTTTTTT CASSRGALSEKLFF
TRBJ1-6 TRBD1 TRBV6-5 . TGTGCCAGCAGTTACAGGGGGCCTAATAATTCACCCCTCCACTTT CASSYRGPNNSPLHF
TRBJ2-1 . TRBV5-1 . TGCGCCAGCAGCCTGAGTTCAGGGGGGAATGAGCAGTTCTTC CASSLSSGGNEQFF
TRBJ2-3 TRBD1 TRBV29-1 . TGCAGCGTTGAAGGACAGGGGATGACAGATACGCAGTATTTT CSVEGQGMTDTQYF
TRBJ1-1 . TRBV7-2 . TGTGCCAGCAGCTTAGTTTTGGGGAGGACTGAAGCTTTCTTT CASSLVLGRTEAFF
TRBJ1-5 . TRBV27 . TGTGCCAGCAGTTTTAGGGGAAATCAGCCCCAGCATTTT CASSFRGNQPQHF
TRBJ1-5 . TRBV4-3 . TGCGCCAGCAGCCAAGATTGGGAGCAGCCCCAGCATTTT CASSQDWEQPQHF
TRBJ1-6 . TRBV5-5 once TGTGCCAGCAGCTGGGCGGACTCTTTAAATTCACCCCTCCACTTT CASSWADSLNSPLHF
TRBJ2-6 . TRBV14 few TGTGCCAGCAGCCTCGGGACTTACCCCTCTGGGGCCAACGTCCTGACTTTC CASSLGTYPSGANVLTF
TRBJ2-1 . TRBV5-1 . TGCGCCAGCAGCTTGGGGGGAGAGAATGAGCAGTTCTTC CASSLGGENEQFF
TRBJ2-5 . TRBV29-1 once TGCAGCGTTCTGGGCGGGGGCATCCAAGAGGCCCAGTACTTC CSVLGGGIQEAQYF
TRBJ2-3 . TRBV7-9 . TGTGCCAGCAGCTTAGGTAGGACTTACACAGATACGCAGTATTTT CASSLGRTYTDTQYF
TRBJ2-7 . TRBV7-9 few TGTGCCAGCAGCGGCGCCCCCACAGGGCCGAATTTTTACGAGCAGTACTTC CASSGAPTGPNFYEQYF
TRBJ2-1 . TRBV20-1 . TGCAGTGCTAGAGAGCGAGTCAACCAGTTCTTC CSARERVNQFF
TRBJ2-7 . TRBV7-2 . TGTGCCAGCAGCTTAGTCGGGGGTTACGAGCAGTACTTC CASSLVGGYEQYF
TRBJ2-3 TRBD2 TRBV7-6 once TGTGCCAGCAGCTTAAGGAGTACGGGGGGAACAGATACGCAGTATTTT CASSLRSTGGTDTQYF
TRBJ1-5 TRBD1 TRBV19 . TGTGCCAGTAGCAGACAGGGTCGGGGTAGCAATCAGCCCCAGCATTTT CASSRQGRGSNQPQHF
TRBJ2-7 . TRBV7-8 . TGTGCCAGCAGCTTACCCCGGGACTTACCCTCCTACGAGCAGTACTTC CASSLPRDLPSYEQYF
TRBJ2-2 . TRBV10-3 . TGTGCCATCAGTGACCATTCCAGGGGCGGTAGGACCGGGGAGCTGTTTTTT CAISDHSRGGRTGELFF
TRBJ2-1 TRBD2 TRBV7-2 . TGTGCCAGCACCGCCCAAGTAGCGGGAGCCAATGAGCAGTTCTTC CASTAQVAGANEQFF
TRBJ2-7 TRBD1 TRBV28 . TGTGCCAGCAGTCCACCCTTCGGGACAGGGCTCTACGAGCAGTACTTC CASSPPFGTGLYEQYF
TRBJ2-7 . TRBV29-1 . TGCAGCGTTGGGGAGAATTACGAGCAGTACTTC CSVGENYEQYF
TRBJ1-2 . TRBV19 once TGTGCCAGTAGTCGCCAGGGGCTCAGAGCGAGTGGCTACACCTTC CASSRQGLRASGYTF
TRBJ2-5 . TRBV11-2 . TGTGCCAGCAGCTTAGGAGTAAGGGGTGAAGAGACCCAGTACTTC CASSLGVRGEETQYF
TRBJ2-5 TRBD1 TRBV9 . TGTGCCAGCAGCTCACGTCCCGGGACAGGGGGGGAGACCCAGTACTTC CASSSRPGTGGETQYF
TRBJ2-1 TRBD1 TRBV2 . TGTGCCAGTAGGCAGGGGGTCTCCTACAATGAGCAGTTCTTC CASRQGVSYNEQFF